A single sample is the source of the 22 T cell receptor beta chains below, sequenced in a study of early T cells in non-severe SARS-CoV-2 infection. Each CDR3 protein is one row after TCRdb ran MiXCR on the 5' RACE reads. The sample carries about 72,000 distinct CDR3 sequences, around 9.1% recorded once. The material sequenced was whole blood, taken at baseline. All receptors derive from an adult who was a healthcare worker with PCR-confirmed SARS-CoV-2 infection or an uninfected control (not recorded which).

The chain combines TRBV7-2 with TRBJ1-2, with 7 bases identical to TRBD1. The CDR3 runs 15 residues. V lost 1 base and J lost 2; bases outside the gene matches: 4. CDR1 and CDR2 (germline): SGHTA, FQGNSA. The CDR3 here is CASSLGTGRNYGYTF. The CDR3 DNA sequence: TGTGCCAGCAGCTTAGGGACAGGAAGGAACTATGGCTACACCTTC.

This clonotype was counted at least ten times. This chain links TRBV28 with TRBJ2-1; D may be TRBD2 (5 bases). Trimming cost V 2 bases and J 5 bases, with 7 bases left between them. Germline CDR1 is MDHEN and CDR2 is SYDVKM. CDR3 length: 13 residues. The CDR3 is CASSLKLDNEQFF. DNA for the CDR3: TGTGCCAGCAGTTTAAAACTAGACAATGAGCAGTTCTTC. The whole variable domain, filled in from reference TRBV28 and TRBJ2-1, reads DVKVTQSSRYLVKRTGEKVFLECVQDMDHENMFWYRQDPGLGLRLIYFSYDVKMKEKGDIPEGYSVSREKKERFSLILESASTNQTSMYLCASSLKLDNEQFFGPGTRLTVL.

This clonotype came up a few times. The V call is TRBV7-2, the J call TRBJ2-5, with D unresolved. CDR3 size: 13 residues. The germline V gene has CDR1 SGHTA and CDR2 FQGNSA. The V end was cut by 0 bases, the J end by 4 bases, with 6 bases between. CDR3 residues: CASSLAPSETQYF. The CDR3 coding sequence is TGTGCCAGCAGCTTAGCCCCCTCAGAGACCCAGTACTTC.

This clonotype came up a few times. The V gene is TRBV7-9, the J gene TRBJ1-4; 7 bases agree with TRBD1. The V gene's germline CDR1 is SEHNR and CDR2 FQNEAQ (reference sequence). The length of the CDR3 is 17 residues. The V segment lost 2 bases and the J segment 8 bases; nucleotides outside the gene matches: 14. The CDR3 DNA reads as TGTGCCAGCAGCTTATTAGCGCTCAGGGGGAAGATCGAAAAACTGTTTTTT. Protein product: CASSLLALRGKIEKLFF.

This sequence joins TRBV5-1 and TRBJ1-5, with D tentatively TRBD1 (6 bases). V lost 1 base, J lost 0 bases, and 11 bases lay in between. CDR3 size: 16 residues. In germline, CDR1 is SGHRS, CDR2 YFSETQ. CDR3 sequence: CASSLSGAYSNQPQHF. As DNA, the CDR3 is TGCGCCAGCAGCTTGTCAGGGGCCTATAGCAATCAGCCCCAGCATTTT. Using reference TRBV5-1 and TRBJ1-5 for the parts outside the CDR3, the full variable domain is KAGVTQTPRYLIKTRGQQVTLSCSPISGHRSVSWYQQTPGQGLQFLFEYFSETQRNKGNFPGRFSGRQFSNSRSEMNVSTLELGDSALYLCASSLSGAYSNQPQHFGDGTRLSIL.

This clonotype has just a few counts. V usage is TRBV14 and J usage is TRBJ2-5; no clear D gene. Germline assignment: CDR1 SGHDN and CDR2 FVKESK. Deletions cut 0 bases from V and 1 base from J, with 9 bases between. The CDR3 has 15 amino acids. The CDR3 DNA is TGTGCCAGCAGCCAAGATTGGTACGGCCAAGAGACCCAGTACTTC. Translated, it gives CASSQDWYGQETQYF.

This clonotype was picked up many times. This chain uses TRBV4-3 with TRBJ1-2; D is ambiguous. The CDR3 is made up of 16 amino acids. Germline loops: CDR1 LGHNA, CDR2 YSLEER. Trimming shortened V by 0 bases and J by 6 bases, and 17 bases separated the two germline ends. The CDR3 here is CASSQDRWTGGDGYTF. Written as DNA, the CDR3 is TGCGCCAGCAGCCAAGATCGCTGGACCGGCGGAGATGGCTACACCTTC.

This clonotype came up many times. This chain joins TRBV30 and TRBJ1-1; D is undetermined. Trimming shortened V by 5 bases and J by 7 bases, and 11 bases separated the two germline ends. Germline V CDR1 and CDR2: GTSNPN, SVGIG (reference sequence). The CDR3 totals 11 residues. In DNA, the CDR3 is TGTGCCTGGTCCCGACCCGGTGAAGCTTTCTTT. It yields the protein CAWSRPGEAFF.

The table lists this clonotype with many counts. The rearrangement links TRBV3-1 to TRBJ1-1; no firm D call. This CDR3 contains 14 residues. The germline V and J ends were trimmed by 0 bases and 13 bases, with 18 bases remaining between them. CDR1 and CDR2 from the germline V gene are LGHDT and YNNKEL (reference sequence). The CDR3 spells CASSQESQQDGVFF. CDR3 nucleotides: TGTGCCAGCAGCCAAGAATCACAGCAAGACGGAGTTTTCTTT. The complete variable domain, with remaining parts taken from reference TRBV3-1 and TRBJ1-1, reads DTAVSQTPKYLVTQMGNDKSIKCEQNLGHDTMYWYKQDSKKFLKIMFSYNNKELIINETVPNRFSPKSPDKAHLNLHINSLELGDSAVYFCASSQESQQDGVFFGQGTRLTVV.

The sample holds many counts of this clonotype. In nucleotides, the CDR3 is TGTGCCAGTAGTCATACCGGGACATCCATCTACGAGCAGTACTTC. Translation gives CASSHTGTSIYEQYF. The genes are TRBV19 and TRBJ2-7; a possible D gene is TRBD1 (6 bases). V was shortened by 5 bases and J by 3 bases, with 17 bases between the two germline ends. CDR1 is LNHDA and CDR2 is SQIVND in the germline V gene (reference sequence). The CDR3 length is 15 residues.

This clonotype was counted between two and nine times. The chain uses TRBV12-3 or TRBV12-4 and TRBJ1-2; D remains unclear. Trimming took 6 bases from V and 8 from J, leaving 16 bases between them. The CDR3 is 13 residues long. The chain's CDR3 is CASRQRQEDGYTF. The CDR3 DNA follows: TGTGCCAGCAGACAGAGGCAGGAGGACGGCTACACCTTC.

The sample holds many counts of this clonotype. The chain links TRBV4-1 to TRBJ1-1; D not resolved. V was cut by 3 bases and J by 0 bases, with 8 bases left in between. The germline CDR1 and CDR2 sequences are MGHRA and YSYEKL. The CDR3 contains 14 residues. CDR3 DNA: TGCGCCAGCAGCCAGGGCAGGATGAACACTGAAGCTTTCTTT. Amino acid sequence: CASSQGRMNTEAFF.

This clonotype was counted at least ten times. CDR3: CASSFSDTYGYTF. The CDR3 nucleotides are TGTGCCAGCAGCTTCTCGGACACCTATGGCTACACCTTC. The chain carries TRBV7-2 and TRBJ1-2; D may be TRBD1 (5 bases). V gave up 3 bases and J gave up 4 bases, with 9 bases separating them. CDR3 length: 13 residues. CDR1 SGHTA and CDR2 FQGNSA come from the germline V gene.

This clonotype was seen a few times. V is TRBV11-2 and J is TRBJ2-1; maybe TRBD2 (7 bases). This CDR3 has 16 amino acids. Between the trimmed V and J ends, which lost 5 bases and 5 bases, there was a span of 19 bases. CDR1 is SGHAT, CDR2 FQNNGV, per germline. The CDR3 DNA reads TGTGCCAGCAGCCCCTTGGGCGGGGGCGCAAACAATGAGCAGTTCTTC. It yields the protein CASSPLGGGANNEQFF. Supplemented by reference TRBV11-2 and TRBJ2-1, the full variable domain reads EAGVAQSPRYKIIEKRQSVAFWCNPISGHATLYWYQQILGQGPKLLIQFQNNGVVDDSQLPKDRFSAERLKGVDSTLKIQPAKLEDSAVYLCASSPLGGGANNEQFFGPGTRLTVL.

The chain is built from TRBV12-3 or TRBV12-4 and TRBJ2-7, with D possibly called TRBD1 or TRBD2 (5 bases each). The CDR3 covers 14 residues. The ends were cut back, 7 bases at V and 1 base at J, with 14 bases in the middle. Here the CDR3 DNA reads TGTGCCAGCACCCCGGGGCAACTATCCTACGAGCAGTACTTC. As protein: CASTPGQLSYEQYF.

The chain couples TRBV18 to TRBJ1-1; TRBD1 agrees at 11 bases. From germline, CDR1 is KGHSH and CDR2 LQKENI. The CDR3 has 15 amino acids. The junction had 9 bases not matched to a gene; V was cut back by 6 bases and J by 6 bases. CDR3 residues: CASSPGWDRGAEAFF. CDR3 in DNA: TGTGCCAGCTCGCCAGGATGGGACAGGGGGGCTGAAGCTTTCTTT.

This clonotype was recorded a few times. This chain uses TRBV6-2 or TRBV6-3 with TRBJ1-1; 8 bases match TRBD1. Trimming at V came to 5 bases and at J to 7 bases, leaving 9 bases not matched to a gene. From germline, CDR1 is MNHEY and CDR2 SVGEGT. The CDR3 length is 14 residues. The CDR3 DNA sequence: TGTGCCAGCAGTGGGCAATCTGGGACAGGTGAAGCTTTCTTT. Protein sequence: CASSGQSGTGEAFF.

This clonotype was found a few times. The CDR3 loop reads CAWSRGVRTEAFF. In DNA, the CDR3 is TGTGCCTGGAGCAGGGGCGTGCGCACTGAAGCTTTCTTT. The rearrangement links TRBV30 to TRBJ1-1, with D possibly being TRBD1 (6 bases). Germline V gene sequence: CDR1 GTSNPN, CDR2 SVGIG (reference sequence). V was pared by 3 bases and J by 4 bases, with 12 bases between. The CDR3 sequence is 13 residues long.

This clonotype showed up many times. The rearrangement links TRBV7-9 to TRBJ2-2, with D perhaps matching TRBD2 (5 bases). Germline V gene sequence: CDR1 SEHNR, CDR2 FQNEAQ (reference sequence). The CDR3 has 13 residues. V was pared by 6 bases and J by 7 bases, with 12 bases between. DNA of the CDR3: TGTGCCAGCAGGAGGGCGACGGTCGGGGAGCTGTTTTTT. Protein: CASRRATVGELFF.

This clonotype was detected ten times or more. This chain uses TRBV24-1 with TRBJ2-1; 8 positions agree with TRBD2. The germline gives CDR1 KGHDR, CDR2 SFDVKD. After removal of 3 bases from V and 4 bases from J, the junction contained 10 bases not matched to a gene. There are 17 residues in the CDR3. The chain's CDR3 is CATSDAIAGPGYNEQFF. CDR3 sequence (DNA): TGTGCCACCAGTGATGCCATAGCGGGGCCGGGTTACAATGAGCAGTTCTTC.

The chain has TRBV3-1 and TRBJ2-7; D is possibly TRBD1 or TRBD2 (6 bases each). The CDR3 has 13 residues. CDR1 and CDR2 from the germline V gene are LGHDT and YNNKEL (reference sequence). Trimming left V 4 bases short and J 9 bases short, with 16 bases between. CDR3 residues: CASSLTPGAGQYF. CDR3 coding DNA: TGTGCCAGCAGCCTAACACCGGGGGCGGGGCAGTACTTC.

The chain carries TRBV7-2 and TRBJ1-5, with no clear D. Germline lookup yields CDR1 SGHTA and CDR2 FQGNSA. V was clipped by 1 base and J by 0 bases, with 16 bases between them. The CDR3 contains 18 residues. CDR3 nucleotide sequence: TGTGCCAGCAGCTTAGTACCGCCCCGGTTGGGTAGCAATCAGCCCCAGCATTTT. Protein sequence: CASSLVPPRLGSNQPQHF.